This TCR beta chain was obtained from a study of blood T cell repertoires in COVID-19. The repertoire was sequenced with immunoSEQ multiplex PCR; TCRdb's copy has only in-frame clones and lacks some. The sample lists some 530,000 clones, approximately 85% occurring once. Concerning this clone itself: Other nucleotide sequences from this sample produce the same CDR3.

V was trimmed by 3 bases and J by 2 bases, leaving 7 bases between them. Germline V gene data show CDR1 as MDHEN and CDR2 as SYDVKM. CDR3 length: 13 residues. This chain uses TRBV28 with TRBJ2-5; weak D call: TRBD1 (6 bases). The source of this sequence is a human donor in a cohort sampled during active COVID-19. The sample taken for sequencing was peripheral blood. The CDR3 bases are TGTGCCAGCAGTTTGGGGGCTCAAGAGACCCAGTACTTC. It translates to CASSLGAQETQYF.